These 8 T cell receptor beta chains originate from one sample sequenced in a study of CD4 T cells in relation to SARS-CoV-2 and coronaviruses. Assay used: immunoSEQ multiplex PCR; TCRdb lists only in-frame clones, some missing. The table has around 62,000 clones, about 94% seen once. The unexposed donors gave CD4+ T cells in about 2010-2019, prior to COVID-19. Sequenced: naive CD4+ T cells from PBMCs. Specified subset: naive CD4+ T cells isolated by negative enrichment. These receptors originate from a human donor in good health.

This clone appeared once. The rearrangement uses TRBV27 and TRBJ1-6, with TRBD1 matching 7 bases. In germline, CDR1 is MNHEY, CDR2 SMNVEV (reference sequence). J lost 0 bases, V lost 5 bases, and 19 bases had no gene match. This CDR3 spans 21 amino acids. The CDR3 region has the DNA TGTGCCAGCAGTCCCGAGACACTAAGGACAGGCCGGAGCTCCTATAATTCACCCCTCCACTTT. Translated: CASSPETLRTGRSSYNSPLHF.

V and J are TRBV2 and TRBJ2-4, with D hard to call. The CDR3 has 17 residues. The V end was cut by 1 base, the J end by 3 bases, with 16 bases between. In germline, CDR1 is SNHLY, CDR2 FYNNEI. The CDR3 loop reads CASSEGVNVGIKNIQYF. CDR3 DNA sequence: TGTGCCAGCAGTGAAGGGGTGAACGTGGGTATCAAAAACATTCAGTACTTC.

The V call is TRBV7-2, the J call TRBJ1-1; 9 bases are a match to TRBD1. CDR1 is SGHTA, CDR2 FQGNSA, per germline. The CDR3 runs to 14 residues. With V trimmed by 7 bases and J by 10 bases, 13 bases remained unmatched. The CDR3 DNA reads TGTGCCAGCACCCCTGACAGGGGGACGCCAGGAGCTTTCTTT. Residues: CASTPDRGTPGAFF.

The sample holds one count of this clone. One end of the junction varies from germline; a read error may be responsible. The chain combines TRBV11-2 with TRBJ2-7; a weak D match, TRBD1 (6 bases). Germline lookup yields CDR1 SGHAT and CDR2 FQNNGV. There are 16 residues in the CDR3. CDR3 region: CASSSTLDSRNYDQYF. The DNA of the CDR3 is TGTGCCAGCAGCTCAACCCTGGACAGCCGAAACTACGATCAGTACTTC.

V and J are TRBV28 and TRBJ2-7; D tentatively fits TRBD1 or TRBD2 (7 bases each). V was pared by 6 bases and J by 0 bases, with 15 bases between. CDR1 is MDHEN, CDR2 SYDVKM, per germline. This CDR3 contains 15 residues. The CDR3, as DNA: TGTGCCAGCAGGGGGGGGGACAGCAACTCCTACGAGCAGTACTTC. This gives the protein CASRGGDSNSYEQYF.

This clone appeared once. The gene calls are TRBV28 and TRBJ2-3; TRBD2 agrees at 8 bases. Germline values: CDR1 MDHEN, CDR2 SYDVKM. V was pared by 8 bases and J by 1 base, with 5 bases of the junction left unmatched. The CDR3 extends over 14 amino acids. Here the CDR3 DNA reads TGTGCCAGCGCGGGAGGCGGGGGCACAGATACGCAGTATTTT. Translated: CASAGGGGTDTQYF. Looking up the rest from reference TRBV28 and TRBJ2-3 gives the full variable domain: DVKVTQSSRYLVKRTGEKVFLECVQDMDHENMFWYRQDPGLGLRLIYFSYDVKMKEKGDIPEGYSVSREKKERFSLILESASTNQTSMYLCASAGGGGTDTQYFGPGTRLTVL.

The chain uses TRBV28 and TRBJ1-5; D uncertain. Deletions cut 5 bases from V and 1 base from J, with 3 bases between. Looked up from germline, CDR1 is MDHEN and CDR2 is SYDVKM. This CDR3 has 12 amino acids. In DNA, the CDR3 is TGTGCCAGCAGTCAAAGCAATCAGCCCCAGCATTTT. Protein product: CASSQSNQPQHF. Drawing the rest from reference TRBV28 and TRBJ1-5, the complete variable domain is DVKVTQSSRYLVKRTGEKVFLECVQDMDHENMFWYRQDPGLGLRLIYFSYDVKMKEKGDIPEGYSVSREKKERFSLILESASTNQTSMYLCASSQSNQPQHFGDGTRLSIL.

The genes are TRBV24-1 and TRBJ1-2; D is unresolved. The CDR3 is 14 amino acids. The V end was cut by 2 bases, the J end by 8 bases, with 14 bases between. Germline V gene lookup returns CDR1 KGHDR and CDR2 SFDVKD. The CDR3 DNA reads as TGTGCCACCAGTGATTGGACCGAGTTGAGGGGCTACACCTTC. Its translation is CATSDWTELRGYTF.